What follows is one T cell receptor beta chain and its context. Its cognate antigen is unknown. Noted treatment: about 20 received Ad26.COV2.S at low or high dose, single or two shots; five or six received placebo; per-sample allocation not given. The samples were gathered on day 63 after the first injection of vaccine or placebo. The CDR3 consists of 15 residues. V lost 0 bases, J lost 3 bases, and 9 bases lay in between. The germline gives CDR1 SGHVS, CDR2 FNYEAQ. Here immunoSEQ multiplex PCR was the method, and the copy in TCRdb shows in-frame clones only, minus some. This sample has under 300,000 clones, with roughly 89% found just once. The record originates from a study of Ad26.COV2.S vaccination and SARS-CoV-2 variants. Study-level background: Once, or twice with 56 days between doses, Ad26.COV2.S was given intramuscularly. Study-level points and caveats: Estimates derived from TCR breadth and depth analyses may have underestimated total T cell responses.

The receptor comes from a person aged 18-60 years who received the Ad26.COV2.S COVID-19 vaccine or a placebo. Sequenced material: peripheral blood, taken in a trial of Ad26.COV2.S vaccine versus placebo. The V gene is TRBV7-6, the J gene TRBJ2-1; D is ambiguous. CDR3 coding DNA: TGTGCCAGCAGCTTAGCCGTCCGAGGCTACAATGAGCAGTTCTTC. Residues: CASSLAVRGYNEQFF.